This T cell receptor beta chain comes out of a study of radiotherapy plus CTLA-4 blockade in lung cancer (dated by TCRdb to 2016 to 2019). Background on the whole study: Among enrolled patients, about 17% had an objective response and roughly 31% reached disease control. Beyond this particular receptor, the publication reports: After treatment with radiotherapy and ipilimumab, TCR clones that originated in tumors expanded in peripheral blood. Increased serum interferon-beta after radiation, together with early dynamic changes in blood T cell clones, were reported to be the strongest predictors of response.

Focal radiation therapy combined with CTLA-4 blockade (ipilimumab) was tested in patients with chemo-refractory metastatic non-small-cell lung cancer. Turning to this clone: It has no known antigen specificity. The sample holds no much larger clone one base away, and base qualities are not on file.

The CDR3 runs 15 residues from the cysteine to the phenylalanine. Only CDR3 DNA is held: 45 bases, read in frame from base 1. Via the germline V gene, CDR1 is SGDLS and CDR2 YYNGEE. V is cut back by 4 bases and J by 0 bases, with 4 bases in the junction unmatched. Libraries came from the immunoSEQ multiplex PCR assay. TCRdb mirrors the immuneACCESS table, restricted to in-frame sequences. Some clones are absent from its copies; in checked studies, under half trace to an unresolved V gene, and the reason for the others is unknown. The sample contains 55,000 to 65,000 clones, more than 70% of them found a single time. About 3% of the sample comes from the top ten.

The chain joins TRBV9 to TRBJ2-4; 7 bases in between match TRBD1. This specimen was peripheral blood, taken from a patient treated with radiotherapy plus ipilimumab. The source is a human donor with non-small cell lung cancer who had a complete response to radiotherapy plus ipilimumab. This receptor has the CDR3 CASSPTGIAKNIQYF. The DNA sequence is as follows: TGTGCCAGCAGCCCGACAGGGATAGCCAAAAACATTCAGTACTTC.